Listed below are T cell receptor beta chains from one sample, sequenced in a study of PD-1 blockade in classical Hodgkin lymphoma. TCRdb's copy holds only in-frame clones and misses some; the assay was immunoSEQ multiplex PCR. The data show roughly 42,000 clones, with around 74% seen just once and about 2.7% held by the top ten. The specimen was peripheral blood mononuclear cells (PBMCs), collected before the fourth cycle of nivolumab. The origin of the receptors is a human donor with classical Hodgkin lymphoma. The CDR3 runs from the conserved cysteine through the conserved F or W. The D gene is left open where the match is weak. Expanded clones get a size class; other rows say once, few or many, or leave the size out.

V gene: TRBV10-3; D gene: -; clone size: once; J gene: TRBJ1-1; CDR3 DNA: TGTGCCATCAGTTATGGGGTTACCACTGAAGCTTTCTTT; CDR3 protein: CAISYGVTTEAFF
V gene: TRBV19; D gene: -; clone size: few; J gene: TRBJ2-7; CDR3 DNA: TGTGCCAGTAGAAGACTAGGAGCCTACGAGCAGTACTTC; CDR3 protein: CASRRLGAYEQYF
V gene: TRBV19; D gene: -; clone size: medium-sized; J gene: TRBJ2-1; CDR3 DNA: TGTGCCAGTAGTATTAGAGGCAATGAGCAGTTCTTC; CDR3 protein: CASSIRGNEQFF
V gene: TRBV4-1; D gene: -; clone size: -; J gene: TRBJ2-5; CDR3 DNA: TGCGCCAGCAGCCAAGGGGGACTTCAGGAGACCCAGTACTTC; CDR3 protein: CASSQGGLQETQYF
V gene: TRBV5-1; D gene: -; clone size: -; J gene: TRBJ2-6; CDR3 DNA: TGCGCCAGCAGCCCTGGCCGGGTTTTAGTCACCGGGGCCAACGTCCTGACTTTC; CDR3 protein: CASSPGRVLVTGANVLTF
V gene: TRBV6-5; D gene: -; clone size: -; J gene: TRBJ2-7; CDR3 DNA: TGTGCCAGCAGTATAACACCTTCCTACGAGCAGTACTTC; CDR3 protein: CASSITPSYEQYF
V gene: TRBV23-1; D gene: -; clone size: -; J gene: TRBJ1-2; CDR3 DNA: TGCGCCAGCAGTCTGTGTGCACGGGTGTGGGGTTATGGCTACACCTTC; CDR3 protein: CASSLCARVWGYGYTF
V gene: TRBV7-9; D gene: TRBD2; clone size: -; J gene: TRBJ2-7; CDR3 DNA: TGTGCCAGCAGCTTATCAGCGGGGGGATACGAGCAGTACTTC; CDR3 protein: CASSLSAGGYEQYF
V gene: TRBV7-2; D gene: -; clone size: few; J gene: TRBJ1-2; CDR3 DNA: TGTGCCAGCAGCTTTCGGGATGGGGGCTACACCTTC; CDR3 protein: CASSFRDGGYTF
V gene: TRBV21-1; D gene: -; clone size: -; J gene: TRBJ2-5; CDR3 DNA: TGTGCCAGCAGCAAATTGAGGGGGCGTAGGGAGACCCAGTACTTC; CDR3 protein: CASSKLRGRRETQYF
V gene: TRBV6-5; D gene: -; clone size: few; J gene: TRBJ1-1; CDR3 DNA: TGTGCCAGCAGTTACGGGGGGTGGAACACTGAAGCTTTCTTT; CDR3 protein: CASSYGGWNTEAFF
V gene: TRBV4-1; D gene: -; clone size: -; J gene: TRBJ1-4; CDR3 DNA: TGCGCCAGCAGCCAAGGGGGATTAGGAATTAATGAAAAACTGTTTTTT; CDR3 protein: CASSQGGLGINEKLFF
V gene: TRBV29-1; D gene: TRBD1; clone size: -; J gene: TRBJ1-2; CDR3 DNA: TGCAGCGCTACGGACAGGGCCTATGGCTACACCTTC; CDR3 protein: CSATDRAYGYTF
V gene: TRBV5-4; D gene: -; clone size: -; J gene: TRBJ1-2; CDR3 DNA: TGTGCCAGCAGCTCAATCCGACAAAGTTTTAACTATGGCTACACCTTC; CDR3 protein: CASSSIRQSFNYGYTF
V gene: TRBV6-5; D gene: -; clone size: -; J gene: TRBJ2-5; CDR3 DNA: TGTGCCAGCAGTTATTGGGAGAGGGGCCAAGAGACCCAGTACTTC; CDR3 protein: CASSYWERGQETQYF
V gene: TRBV2; D gene: TRBD1; clone size: -; J gene: TRBJ2-3; CDR3 DNA: TGTGCCAGGCGACAGGGTGTGGATACGCAGTATTTT; CDR3 protein: CARRQGVDTQYF
V gene: TRBV10-3; D gene: -; clone size: few; J gene: TRBJ1-1; CDR3 DNA: TGTGCCACACTGAGGAACACTGAAGCTTTCTTT; CDR3 protein: CATLRNTEAFF
V gene: TRBV25-1; D gene: TRBD1; clone size: -; J gene: TRBJ1-6; CDR3 DNA: TGTGCCAGCAGTGAAAGGCTGACAGGGGGGAATTCACCCCTCCACTTT; CDR3 protein: CASSERLTGGNSPLHF
V gene: TRBV5-6; D gene: -; clone size: many; J gene: TRBJ1-5; CDR3 DNA: TGTGCCAGCAGCTTCGGTCCTGATAACAATCAGCCCCAGCATTTT; CDR3 protein: CASSFGPDNNQPQHF
V gene: TRBV30; D gene: TRBD1; clone size: -; J gene: TRBJ1-5; CDR3 DNA: TGTGCCTGGAGCCAGGGGGCTCAACAGCCCCAGCATTTT; CDR3 protein: CAWSQGAQQPQHF
V gene: TRBV6-6; D gene: -; clone size: -; J gene: TRBJ1-6; CDR3 DNA: TGTGCCAGCAGTTCACAAGTGGGGGGATATTCACCCCTCCACTTT; CDR3 protein: CASSSQVGGYSPLHF
V gene: TRBV7-6; D gene: -; clone size: -; J gene: TRBJ1-4; CDR3 DNA: TGTGCCAGCAGCGGAGGAACAGGGTCCACTAATGAAAAACTGTTTTTT; CDR3 protein: CASSGGTGSTNEKLFF
V gene: TRBV4-1; D gene: TRBD2; clone size: few; J gene: TRBJ2-1; CDR3 DNA: TGCGCCAGCAGCCAAGCCCAACTAGCGGGGCCATACAATGAGCAGTTCTTC; CDR3 protein: CASSQAQLAGPYNEQFF
V gene: TRBV5-5; D gene: -; clone size: -; J gene: TRBJ1-3; CDR3 DNA: TGTGCCAGCAGCTTGGAACCGGTGGTGGGCTCTGGAAACACCATATATTTT; CDR3 protein: CASSLEPVVGSGNTIYF
V gene: TRBV30; D gene: TRBD2; clone size: few; J gene: TRBJ2-1; CDR3 DNA: TGTGCCTGGAGTGTACCTGGGGCTAGCGGGCTCTTC; CDR3 protein: CAWSVPGASGLF
V gene: TRBV7-9; D gene: -; clone size: -; J gene: TRBJ2-2; CDR3 DNA: TGTGCCAGCAGCGGTGGGGAAGCCCATGCCGGGGAGCTGTTTTTT; CDR3 protein: CASSGGEAHAGELFF
V gene: TRBV11-2; D gene: -; clone size: few; J gene: TRBJ2-1; CDR3 DNA: TGTGCCAGCAGCGATCTAGCGCGGAGCTCCTACAATGAGCAGTTCTTC; CDR3 protein: CASSDLARSSYNEQFF
V gene: TRBV19; D gene: -; clone size: -; J gene: TRBJ2-7; CDR3 DNA: TGTGCCAGTAGTGTTAGACTGGGCCCGGACGAGCAGTACTTC; CDR3 protein: CASSVRLGPDEQYF
V gene: TRBV6-5; D gene: -; clone size: -; J gene: TRBJ2-1; CDR3 DNA: TGTGCCAGCAGTTTGCGAGTTTACAATGAGCAGTTCTTC; CDR3 protein: CASSLRVYNEQFF
V gene: TRBV11-3; D gene: TRBD1; clone size: -; J gene: TRBJ1-1; CDR3 DNA: TGTGCCAGCAGCCCGTCCGGGACAGGGACTGAAGCTTTCTTT; CDR3 protein: CASSPSGTGTEAFF
V gene: TRBV6-1; D gene: TRBD1; clone size: -; J gene: TRBJ1-3; CDR3 DNA: TGTGCCAGCAGAAAGGACAGGGGCGGAGGAACCATATATTTT; CDR3 protein: CASRKDRGGGTIYF
V gene: TRBV6-5; D gene: TRBD2; clone size: medium-sized; J gene: TRBJ2-2; CDR3 DNA: TGTGCCACGGGAGGGGTGTCCGGGGAGCTGTTTTTT; CDR3 protein: CATGGVSGELFF
V gene: TRBV5-8; D gene: -; clone size: -; J gene: TRBJ2-7; CDR3 DNA: TGTGCCAGCAGTGTTGCGGGGCGGCAGTACTTC; CDR3 protein: CASSVAGRQYF
V gene: TRBV9; D gene: -; clone size: -; J gene: TRBJ2-2; CDR3 DNA: TGTGCCAGCAGCGTAGCGGGCAGTAACACCGGGGAGCTGTTTTTT; CDR3 protein: CASSVAGSNTGELFF
V gene: TRBV7-2; D gene: -; clone size: -; J gene: TRBJ2-3; CDR3 DNA: TGTGCCAGCAGCTACCGGGGGAGTAGCACAGATACGCAGTATTTT; CDR3 protein: CASSYRGSSTDTQYF
V gene: TRBV7-2; D gene: TRBD1; clone size: -; J gene: TRBJ1-1; CDR3 DNA: TGTGCCAGCAGCCACCAGACAGGGGGGACTGAAGCTTTCTTT; CDR3 protein: CASSHQTGGTEAFF
V gene: TRBV5-4; D gene: -; clone size: -; J gene: TRBJ2-7; CDR3 DNA: TGTGCCAGCAGGCCCCACCAGGGGTCCCACGAGCAGTACTTC; CDR3 protein: CASRPHQGSHEQYF
V gene: TRBV4-1; D gene: -; clone size: once; J gene: TRBJ2-7; CDR3 DNA: TGCGCCAGCAGCTTGAATTCTGACGGTCCCTACGAGCAGTACTTC; CDR3 protein: CASSLNSDGPYEQYF
V gene: TRBV11-2; D gene: -; clone size: -; J gene: TRBJ2-5; CDR3 DNA: TGTGCCAGCAGCTTAGATTCCCAAGAGACCCAGTACTTC; CDR3 protein: CASSLDSQETQYF
V gene: TRBV5-1; D gene: -; clone size: -; J gene: TRBJ2-2; CDR3 DNA: TGCGCCAGCAGCTTGACAGGGAAAACCGGGGAGCTGTTTTTT; CDR3 protein: CASSLTGKTGELFF
V gene: TRBV2; D gene: -; clone size: -; J gene: TRBJ1-6; CDR3 DNA: TGTGCCAGCAGCCCGGGGGGGAATTCACCCCTCCACTTT; CDR3 protein: CASSPGGNSPLHF